This TCR beta chain was recovered during a study of blood T cell repertoires in COVID-19. Overall study: T cells, B-cell-depleted T cells, or PBMCs supplied cDNA or gDNA.

Sequenced by immunoSEQ multiplex PCR; TCRdb stores in-frame clones only, minus some. The sample shows about 270,000 clones, roughly 90% of them seen only once. The CDR3 sequence is 14 residues long. Germline CDR1 and CDR2: MNHEY and SVGEGT. The V end lost 3 bases, the J end lost 0 bases, and 9 bases lay between the germline ends. In terms of age and location, participants ranged from roughly 18 to 95 years and lived in fewer than 30 US areas. The chain recombines TRBV6-2 or TRBV6-3 with TRBJ2-7, with D maybe TRBD1 (6 bases). Sample: PBMCs or T cells enriched from blood (not recorded which). The sequence was collected from a man aged 35 to 55 who had been exposed to COVID-19. As DNA, the CDR3 is TGTGCCAGCAGTTATGGGACAAGCTCCTACGAGCAGTACTTC. Its protein product is CASSYGTSSYEQYF.